The present TCR beta chain was sequenced within a study of response to subunit inactivated influenza vaccine. Whole-study results and caveats: The authors suggested that few new T cells are recruited per seasonal influenza vaccination.

TCRdb itself ran the RT-PCR reads through MiXCR, one entry per CDR3 protein. The sample holds under 800,000 distinct CDR3 sequences, around 13% seen once. Germline CDR1 is SGHRS and CDR2 is YFSETQ. This CDR3 is 13 amino acids long. V lost 1 base, J lost 5 bases, and 9 bases lay in between. This clonotype occurred many times. What it binds is unknown. The receptor was derived from a man in his forties or fifties who received an inactivated influenza vaccine. The rearrangement joins TRBV5-1 to TRBJ1-1; D gene uncertain. Sample: PBMCs from blood, taken 14 days before vaccination. CDR3 loop: CASSLLAGTEAFF. The CDR3 DNA sequence: TGCGCCAGCAGCTTGCTGGCGGGAACTGAAGCTTTCTTT.